Each of the 28 T cell receptor beta chains below was sequenced from the same sample in a study of blood T cell repertoires in COVID-19. Repertoires were generated with immunoSEQ multiplex PCR, while TCRdb's copy carries only in-frame clones and drops some. The sample shows some 120,000 clones, about 86% of them seen only once. Sequencing was performed on peripheral blood. These receptors came from a woman between 45 and 60 years old with acute or convalescent COVID-19.

The V and J genes are TRBV5-1 and TRBJ2-2; a weak D match, TRBD1 (6 bases). The germline CDR1 and CDR2 sequences are SGHRS and YFSETQ. V dropped 0 bases and J dropped 4 bases, with 10 bases sitting between them. CDR3 length equals 15 residues. The CDR3 sequence is CASSLGGRSTGELFF. The CDR3 coding sequence is TGCGCCAGCAGCTTGGGGGGGCGTAGCACCGGGGAGCTGTTTTTT.

V usage is TRBV6-5 and J usage is TRBJ1-2; D remains ambiguous. V lost 3 bases, J lost 3 bases, and 14 bases lay in between. Looked up from germline, CDR1 is MNHEY and CDR2 is SVGAGI. The CDR3 runs 15 residues. CDR3 nucleotides: TGTGCCAGCAGTTATGGGGAGGGATTAGACTATGGCTACACCTTC. Translating it yields CASSYGEGLDYGYTF.

The chain carries TRBV7-7 and TRBJ2-5, with D tentatively TRBD2 (5 bases). The V end lost 1 base, the J end lost 2 bases, and 14 bases lay between the germline ends. The CDR3 has 16 residues. Germline V gene data show CDR1 as SSHAT and CDR2 as FNYEAQ (reference sequence). The CDR3: CASSLDGNVGQETQYF. In nucleotides, the CDR3 is TGTGCCAGCAGCTTAGACGGGAATGTTGGACAAGAGACCCAGTACTTC.

This sequence joins TRBV19 and TRBJ1-1; D possibly corresponds to TRBD1 (6 bases). CDR1 is LNHDA, CDR2 SQIVND, per germline (reference sequence). Deletions cut 5 bases from V and 1 base from J, with 11 bases between. There are 14 residues in the CDR3. The CDR3 region is CASSGQGKNTEAFF. DNA for the CDR3: TGTGCCAGTAGTGGTCAGGGGAAGAACACTGAAGCTTTCTTT.

This clone was counted between two and nine times. This chain connects TRBV25-1 to TRBJ1-1; D gene uncertain. Germline CDR1 and CDR2: MGHDK and SYGVNS. V shed 2 bases and J shed 7 bases, with 11 bases lying between them. CDR3 length: 13 amino acids. CDR3 sequence: CASSENARGEAFF. In DNA form, the CDR3 reads TGTGCCAGCAGTGAAAATGCCCGGGGTGAAGCTTTCTTT. The entire variable domain, with the rest obtained from reference TRBV25-1 and TRBJ1-1, is as follows: EADIYQTPRYLVIGTGKKITLECSQTMGHDKMYWYQQDPGMELHLIHYSYGVNSTEKGDLSSESTVSRIRTEHFPLTLESARPSHTSQYLCASSENARGEAFFGQGTRLTVV.

The V call is TRBV19, the J call TRBJ2-3; no reliable D call. Trimming took 3 bases from V and 2 from J, leaving 9 bases between them. CDR3 size: 14 residues. From germline, CDR1 is LNHDA and CDR2 SQIVND (reference sequence). The CDR3 nucleotides read TGTGCCAGTAGTATGGAGTTTTACACAGATACGCAGTATTTT. Translating it yields CASSMEFYTDTQYF.

V is TRBV30 and J is TRBJ2-3; 9 nucleotides line up with TRBD2. There are 14 residues in the CDR3. J was trimmed by 2 bases and V by 5 bases; bases with no gene match: 5. Germline loops: CDR1 GTSNPN, CDR2 SVGIG (reference sequence). This chain's CDR3 is CAWGAGGTTDTQYF. The CDR3 nucleotides are TGTGCCTGGGGAGCGGGGGGTACCACAGATACGCAGTATTTT.

The CDR3 DNA reads TGTGCCAGCAGCTTCTTTACAGGCAACTATGGCTACACCTTC. Translated, it gives CASSFFTGNYGYTF. V is TRBV5-4 and J is TRBJ1-2; a weak D match, TRBD1 (5 bases). V lost 2 bases and J lost 2, with 10 bases in between. The germline V gene has CDR1 SGHNT and CDR2 YYREEE (reference sequence). The CDR3 is 14 amino acids.

This clone was detected only a few times. The rearrangement uses TRBV6-2 or TRBV6-3 and TRBJ2-7, with D possibly TRBD2 on 6 matching bases. The germline CDR1 and CDR2 sequences are MNHEY and SVGEGT. V lost 5 bases to trimming and J lost 7 bases, with 18 bases between them. The CDR3 has 14 residues. For the CDR3, the DNA is TGTGCCAGCAGTGGGGGGTCCGGGGTAGAGGAGCAGTACTTC. Translation: CASSGGSGVEEQYF.

V gene TRBV7-7 combines with J gene TRBJ2-7; 8 bases align to TRBD2. Trimming took 2 bases from V and 0 from J; bases not matched to a gene: 3. This CDR3 has 15 amino acids. Germline V gene data show CDR1 as SSHAT and CDR2 as FNYEAQ (reference sequence). The CDR3 is CASSLREGSSYEQYF. Written as DNA, the CDR3 is TGTGCCAGCAGCTTACGGGAGGGGAGCTCCTACGAGCAGTACTTC. The full variable domain, completed using reference TRBV7-7 and TRBJ2-7, is GAGVSQSPRYKVTKRGQDVTLRCDPISSHATLYWYQQALGQGPEFLTYFNYEAQPDKSGLPSDRFSAERPEGSISTLTIQRTEQRDSAMYRCASSLREGSSYEQYFGPGTRLTVT.

This clone was counted a single time. V and J are TRBV10-3 and TRBJ1-2; 7 bases are shared with TRBD1. V shed 6 bases, J shed 8 bases, and the junction held 12 bases outside the gene matches. Germline V gene data show CDR1 as ENHRY and CDR2 as SYGVKD. This CDR3 is 14 amino acids long. Written as DNA, the CDR3 is TGTGCCATCAGGGAGACAGGGACAAGGGGGGGCTACACCTTC. The encoded protein is CAIRETGTRGGYTF.

The genes are TRBV10-1 and TRBJ2-7, with 7 nucleotides matching TRBD1. The CDR3 loop spans 15 amino acids. Germline V lookup: CDR1 WNHNN, CDR2 SYGVQD (reference sequence). Losses at the gene ends were 2 bases for V and 5 bases for J; bases not matched to a gene: 9. As DNA, the CDR3 is TGCGCCAGCAGTGAGCAGAAAAGGGGGCGAGACGAGCAGTACTTC. Translation gives CASSEQKRGRDEQYF.

V gene TRBV30 combines with J gene TRBJ1-2, with D unclear. The length of the CDR3 is 14 residues. Per the germline V gene, CDR1 is GTSNPN and CDR2 is SVGIG (reference sequence). The germline V and J ends were trimmed by 5 bases and 4 bases, with 17 bases remaining between them. CDR3 residues: CAWGTGEITYGYTF. For the CDR3, the DNA is TGTGCCTGGGGTACGGGAGAGATCACCTATGGCTACACCTTC. Full variable domain (outside the CDR3, taken from reference TRBV30 and TRBJ1-2): SQTIHQWPATLVQPVGSPLSLECTVEGTSNPNLYWYRQAAGRGLQLLFYSVGIGQISSEVPQNLSASRPQDRQFILSSKKLLLSDSGFYLCAWGTGEITYGYTFGSGTRLTVV.

This clone was seen a few times. DNA of the CDR3: TGTGCCAGCAGCCAAGACGACAGGGGGAGGGAAAAACTGTTTTTT. Amino acids: CASSQDDRGREKLFF. This sequence joins TRBV4-2 and TRBJ1-4; 9 positions match TRBD1. CDR3 length: 15 residues. Trimming removed 0 bases from V and 8 bases from J; junction bases left unmatched: 4. Germline V gene sequence: CDR1 LGHNA, CDR2 YNFKEQ.

This rearrangement joins TRBV5-1 to TRBJ1-4; TRBD1 might be the D (6 bases). V lost 5 bases to trimming and J lost 8 bases, with 13 bases between them. Per the germline V gene, CDR1 is SGHRS and CDR2 is YFSETQ. CDR3 length: 13 residues. The CDR3, as DNA: TGCGCCAGCAGTTACCTGACAGGCGAAAAACTGTTTTTT. It translates to CASSYLTGEKLFF.

This clone has a single count. The V gene is TRBV28, the J gene TRBJ2-7; D perhaps matches TRBD1 (6 bases). Trimming shortened V by 3 bases and J by 0 bases, and 9 bases separated the two germline ends. Germline V lookup: CDR1 MDHEN, CDR2 SYDVKM. The CDR3 sequence is 14 residues long. CDR3 residues: CASSLQGISYEQYF. The DNA for the CDR3 is TGTGCCAGCAGTTTGCAGGGGATCTCCTACGAGCAGTACTTC.

Concerning this clone: The sample contains more than one DNA sequence encoding this CDR3. This chain uses TRBV19 with TRBJ1-2, with D possibly being TRBD1 (5 bases). There are 13 residues in the CDR3. Germline assignment: CDR1 LNHDA and CDR2 SQIVND (reference sequence). V was clipped by 3 bases and J by 5 bases, with 10 bases between them. The CDR3 here is CASSIRAGYGYTF. The CDR3 DNA reads as TGTGCCAGTAGTATTAGGGCAGGGTATGGCTACACCTTC.

This chain joins TRBV12-3 or TRBV12-4 and TRBJ2-7, with a tentative D call TRBD1 (6 bases). V was cut by 5 bases and J by 2 bases, with 10 bases left in between. This CDR3 region has 13 residues. The CDR3: CASSQQGPYEQYF. The CDR3 DNA reads as TGTGCCAGCAGTCAACAGGGCCCCTACGAGCAGTACTTC.

CDR3 DNA sequence: TGTGCCAGCAGCGCGAATAGGGGGCGCAGGGTTAGGAGCAATCAGCCCCAGCATTTT. This sequence encodes CASSANRGRRVRSNQPQHF. This chain joins TRBV9 and TRBJ1-5; TRBD1 matches at 7 bases. After removal of 3 bases from V and 1 base from J, the junction contained 16 bases not matched to a gene. Looked up from germline, CDR1 is SGDLS and CDR2 is YYNGEE. The CDR3 runs 19 residues.

The V and J genes are TRBV7-2 and TRBJ2-7, with 11 bases lining up with TRBD2. Germline values: CDR1 SGHTA, CDR2 FQGNSA. This CDR3 is built from 18 residues. Trimming cost V 6 bases and J 2 bases; bases outside gene matches: 15. The CDR3: CASSYRGDLAGGAYEQYF. The CDR3 DNA is TGTGCCAGCAGTTACCGGGGCGATCTAGCGGGGGGCGCCTACGAGCAGTACTTC.

J is TRBJ2-6 and V is TRBV5-6; D might be TRBD2 (6 bases). Germline loops: CDR1 SGHDT, CDR2 YYEEEE. The CDR3 sequence is 14 residues long. V lost 2 bases to trimming and J lost 3 bases, with 6 bases between them. CDR3 loop: CASSFGGGANVLTF. CDR3 bases: TGTGCCAGCAGCTTCGGGGGTGGGGCCAACGTCCTGACTTTC.

The rearrangement links TRBV20-1 to TRBJ1-1; D perhaps matches TRBD1 (5 bases). Germline CDR1 DFQATT, CDR2 SNEGSKA (reference sequence). CDR3 length: 13 residues. Trimming pared 3 bases from V and 4 bases from J, leaving 12 bases between. The CDR3 DNA reads as TGCAGTGCTAGTCTACAGGAGGGCACTGAAGCTTTCTTT. Its protein is CSASLQEGTEAFF.

This sequence joins TRBV6-1 and TRBJ1-2; the match to TRBD1 covers 10 bases. Germline loops: CDR1 MNHNS, CDR2 SASEGT. With 4 bases clipped from V and 0 bases from J, the junction kept 5 bases outside the gene matches. This CDR3 is built from 16 residues. This chain's CDR3 is CASSGQGAPANYGYTF. The CDR3 bases are TGTGCCAGCAGTGGACAGGGGGCTCCCGCTAACTATGGCTACACCTTC.

The V and J genes are TRBV19 and TRBJ1-6; unclear D gene. CDR1 LNHDA and CDR2 SQIVND come from the germline V gene (reference sequence). The V end lost 6 bases, the J end lost 6 bases, and 3 bases lay between the germline ends. This CDR3 has 11 residues. The CDR3 coding sequence is TGTGCCAGTAGGAGTAATTCACCCCTCCACTTT. This codes for CASRSNSPLHF. Looking up the rest from reference TRBV19 and TRBJ1-6 gives the full variable domain: DGGITQSPKYLFRKEGQNVTLSCEQNLNHDAMYWYRQDPGQGLRLIYYSQIVNDFQKGDIAEGYSVSREKKESFPLTVTSAQKNPTAFYLCASRSNSPLHFGNGTRLTVT.

V and J are TRBV29-1 and TRBJ2-2, with 9 bases aligning to TRBD1. Trimming took 8 bases from V and 1 from J; bases not matched to a gene: 5. The CDR3 contains 14 residues. Germline lookup yields CDR1 SQVTM and CDR2 ANQGSEA. In DNA form, the CDR3 reads TGCAGCCTGTGGACAGGGGTGAACACCGGGGAGCTGTTTTTT. Protein: CSLWTGVNTGELFF.

The chain links TRBV2 to TRBJ1-1; a possible D gene is TRBD1 (6 bases). CDR1 SNHLY and CDR2 FYNNEI come from the germline V gene. Trimming took 4 bases from V and 7 from J, leaving 16 bases between them. This CDR3 is 14 amino acids long. The CDR3, as DNA: TGTGCCAGCAGTGTAAAACAGGGTAAGGTTGAAGCTTTCTTT. Protein sequence: CASSVKQGKVEAFF. Using reference TRBV2 and TRBJ1-1 for the parts outside the CDR3, the full variable domain is EPEVTQTPSHQVTQMGQEVILRCVPISNHLYFYWYRQILGQKVEFLVSFYNNEISEKSEIFDDQFSVERPDGSNFTLKIRSTKLEDSAMYFCASSVKQGKVEAFFGQGTRLTVV.

This CDR3 reads CASSLAIVGQGWFF. In DNA form, the CDR3 reads TGTGCCAGCAGCTTAGCTATTGTTGGTCAGGGGTGGTTCTTC. The chain uses TRBV7-2 and TRBJ2-1; a possible D gene is TRBD1 (6 bases). Germline V lookup: CDR1 SGHTA, CDR2 FQGNSA. The CDR3 is 14 residues long. Trimming shortened V by 0 bases and J by 15 bases, and 18 bases separated the two germline ends.

The chain is built from TRBV7-3 and TRBJ2-6; a possible D gene is TRBD1 (5 bases). Trimming removed 2 bases from V and 2 bases from J, with 16 bases in between. Germline V lookup: CDR1 SGHTA, CDR2 FQGTGA. The CDR3 length is 18 residues. The CDR3 DNA sequence: TGTGCCAGCAGCTTATTGGCCAGGGTTAATGCTGGGGCCAACGTCCTGACTTTC. Translating gives CASSLLARVNAGANVLTF.